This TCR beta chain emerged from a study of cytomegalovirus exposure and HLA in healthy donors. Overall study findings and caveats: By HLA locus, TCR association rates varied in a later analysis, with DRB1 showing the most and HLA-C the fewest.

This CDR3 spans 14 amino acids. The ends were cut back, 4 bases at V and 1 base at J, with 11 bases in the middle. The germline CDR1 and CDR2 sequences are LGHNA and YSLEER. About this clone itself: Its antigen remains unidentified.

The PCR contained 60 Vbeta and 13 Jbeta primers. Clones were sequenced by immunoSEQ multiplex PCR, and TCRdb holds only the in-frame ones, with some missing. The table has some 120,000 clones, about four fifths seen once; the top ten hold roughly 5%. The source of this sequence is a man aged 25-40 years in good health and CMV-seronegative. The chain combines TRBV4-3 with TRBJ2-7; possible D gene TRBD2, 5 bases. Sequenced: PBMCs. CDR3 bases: TGCGCCAGCAGCCCGGTGACTACATCCTACGAGCAGTACTTC. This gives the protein CASSPVTTSYEQYF.